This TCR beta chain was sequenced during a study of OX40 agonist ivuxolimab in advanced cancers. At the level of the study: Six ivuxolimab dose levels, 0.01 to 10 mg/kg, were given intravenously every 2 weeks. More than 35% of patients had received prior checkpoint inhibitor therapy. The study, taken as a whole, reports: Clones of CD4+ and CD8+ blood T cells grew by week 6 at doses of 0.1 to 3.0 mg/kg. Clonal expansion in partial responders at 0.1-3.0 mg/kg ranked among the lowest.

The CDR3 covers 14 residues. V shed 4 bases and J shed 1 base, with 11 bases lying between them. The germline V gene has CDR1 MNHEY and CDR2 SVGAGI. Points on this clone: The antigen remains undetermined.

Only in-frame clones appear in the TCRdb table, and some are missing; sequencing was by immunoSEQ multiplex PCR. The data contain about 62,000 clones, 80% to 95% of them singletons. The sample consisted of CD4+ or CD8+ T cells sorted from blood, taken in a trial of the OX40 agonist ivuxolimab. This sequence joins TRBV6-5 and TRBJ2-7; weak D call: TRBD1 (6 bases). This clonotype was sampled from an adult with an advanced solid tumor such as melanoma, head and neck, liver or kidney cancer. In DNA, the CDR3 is TGTGCCAGCAGTTCTGGGACATATTCCTACGAGCAGTACTTC. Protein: CASSSGTYSYEQYF.